This is a list of T cell receptor beta chains from one sample in a study of T cell responses to AZD1222 COVID-19 vaccine. Produced via immunoSEQ multiplex PCR; TCRdb's table is partial and in-frame only. This table holds approximately 120,000 clones, around 90% found once. The input for sequencing was peripheral blood, taken on day 0 of AZD1222 vaccination. These receptors were collected from an adult in good health. Each CDR3 is given with its conserved first and last residue. Each record gives: D gene, V gene, clone size, J gene, CDR3 protein, CDR3 DNA. A D gene is named only where the DNA matches it firmly. For some rows the clone size is stated as once, few or many, or as a class when expanded; others skip it.

NA,TRBV5-1,NA,TRBJ1-2,CASSDTTNYGYTF,TGCGCCAGCTCGGACACAACTAACTATGGCTACACCTTC
NA,TRBV5-4,NA,TRBJ2-2,CASTMGQGGAGFTGELFF,TGTGCCAGCACCATGGGTCAGGGGGGCGCCGGGTTCACCGGGGAGCTGTTTTTT
TRBD1,TRBV18,NA,TRBJ2-7,CASSPGQGPTYEQYF,TGTGCCAGCTCACCTGGACAGGGGCCCACCTACGAGCAGTACTTC
TRBD2,TRBV24-1,NA,TRBJ2-3,CATSDTSGGDTQYF,TGTGCCACCAGTGATACTAGCGGGGGAGATACGCAGTATTTT
TRBD1,TRBV18,once,TRBJ2-6,CASSPSLPTGGAGANVLTF,TGTGCCAGCTCACCGTCACTGCCTACAGGGGGCGCTGGGGCCAACGTCCTGACTTTC
NA,TRBV5-1,NA,TRBJ1-4,CASSQAGINEKLFF,TGCGCCAGCAGCCAGGCGGGGATTAATGAAAAACTGTTTTTT
TRBD1,TRBV5-4,NA,TRBJ1-1,CASSLKGAHTEAFF,TGTGCCAGCAGCTTAAAGGGGGCGCACACTGAAGCTTTCTTT
NA,TRBV2,NA,TRBJ2-6,CASSVRGGANVLTF,TGTGCCAGCAGTGTGAGGGGAGGGGCCAACGTCCTGACTTTC
NA,TRBV10-2,NA,TRBJ2-7,CASSPPKRPRAIRSRRDEQYF,TGCGCCAGCAGCCCACCAAAACGCCCCCGCGCGATAAGGTCTCGCAGGGACGAGCAGTACTTC
NA,TRBV4-3,few,TRBJ1-2,CASSPGGPYGYTF,TGCGCCAGCAGCCCCGGCGGGCCCTATGGCTACACCTTC
NA,TRBV10-3,NA,TRBJ2-1,CAISGGAEQADNEQFF,TGTGCCATCAGTGGGGGGGCCGAGCAGGCAGACAATGAGCAGTTCTTC
NA,TRBV28,NA,TRBJ1-1,CASSSPNSANTEAFF,TGTGCCAGCAGTTCCCCGAATTCGGCGAACACTGAAGCTTTCTTT
NA,TRBV18,few,TRBJ1-2,CASSPDFNYGYTF,TGTGCCAGCTCACCTGATTTTAACTATGGCTACACCTTC
TRBD2,TRBV24-1,NA,TRBJ2-2,CATSGTSGTTNTGELFF,TGTGCCACCAGTGGTACCTCCGGGACTACGAACACCGGGGAGCTGTTTTTT
NA,TRBV19,NA,TRBJ1-2,CASHGSTANYGYTF,TGTGCCAGTCACGGATCGACGGCCAACTATGGCTACACCTTC
TRBD2,TRBV10-2,few,TRBJ2-7,CASTPRSAGVTYEQYF,TGCGCCAGCACCCCCCGGTCGGCGGGGGTTACCTACGAGCAGTACTTC
TRBD1,TRBV10-3,NA,TRBJ1-2,CAIMTGERDGYTF,TGTGCCATCATGACAGGGGAAAGGGATGGCTACACCTTC
NA,TRBV9,NA,TRBJ2-3,CASSVVDSGDTQYF,TGTGCCAGCAGCGTAGTCGACTCGGGCGATACGCAGTATTTT
TRBD1,TRBV6-5,NA,TRBJ1-5,CASRSDRATQPQHF,TGTGCCAGCAGATCAGACAGGGCTACTCAGCCCCAGCATTTT
NA,TRBV29-1,few,TRBJ2-5,CSVNRGTNQETQYF,TGCAGCGTAAATAGGGGGACGAACCAAGAGACCCAGTACTTC
TRBD1,TRBV5-5,once,TRBJ2-7,CASRPGQATSYEQYF,TGTGCCAGCAGACCTGGACAGGCGACCTCCTACGAGCAGTACTTC
NA,TRBV2,NA,TRBJ2-7,CASIISGRPDYEQYF,TGTGCCAGCATCATTTCGGGGCGCCCGGACTACGAGCAGTACTTC
TRBD1,TRBV6-5,NA,TRBJ1-1,CASRPGGRAEAFF,TGTGCCAGCAGGCCAGGGGGCCGTGCTGAAGCTTTCTTT
NA,TRBV30,NA,TRBJ1-3,CAGTPGVSGNTIYF,TGTGCCGGAACCCCGGGAGTCTCTGGAAACACCATATATTTT
TRBD1,TRBV9,NA,TRBJ2-7,CASSEAGQGNEQYF,TGTGCCAGCAGCGAAGCGGGACAGGGGAACGAGCAGTACTTC
NA,TRBV7-9,NA,TRBJ2-5,CATEGGPWETQYF,TGTGCCACCGAGGGGGGGCCGTGGGAGACCCAGTACTTC
TRBD1,TRBV18,NA,TRBJ2-4,CASSPQGAPKNIQYF,TGTGCCAGCTCACCACAGGGGGCCCCCAAAAACATTCAGTACTTC
NA,TRBV28,NA,TRBJ1-4,CASSFSNPNEKLFF,TGTGCCAGCAGTTTCAGTAACCCTAATGAAAAACTGTTTTTT
TRBD1,TRBV30,few,TRBJ2-7,CAWRPGQSSYEQYF,TGTGCCTGGAGGCCGGGACAGAGCTCCTACGAGCAGTACTTC
NA,TRBV4-2,few,TRBJ1-2,CASSQDNSGRIWGYTF,TGTGCCAGCAGCCAAGATAATTCGGGGAGAATATGGGGCTACACCTTC
NA,TRBV27,once,TRBJ2-3,CASSLRGTDTQYF,TGTGCCAGCAGTTTGCGGGGTACAGATACGCAGTATTTT
TRBD1,TRBV3-1/TRBV3-2,NA,TRBJ1-2,CASSQDSLGGLSYGYTF,TGTGCCAGCAGCCAAGATTCGTTAGGGGGCTTGAGCTATGGCTACACCTTC
NA,TRBV5-4,NA,TRBJ1-2,CASSLKGAYYGYTF,TGTGCCAGCAGCTTGAAAGGCGCATACTATGGCTACACCTTC
TRBD1,TRBV10-2,NA,TRBJ1-1,CASRRQGAGGTEAFF,TGCGCCAGCAGAAGACAGGGGGCGGGAGGAACTGAAGCTTTCTTT
NA,TRBV5-1,NA,TRBJ2-7,CASSLGPETVAYEQYF,TGCGCCAGCAGCTTGGGTCCCGAGACGGTGGCCTACGAGCAGTACTTC
NA,TRBV6-5,NA,TRBJ2-5,CASVRGPQETQYF,TGTGCCAGCGTCCGGGGGCCGCAAGAGACCCAGTACTTC
NA,TRBV28,NA,TRBJ2-7,CASSPQYF,TGTGCCAGCAGCCCTCAGTACTTC
NA,TRBV7-2,NA,TRBJ2-3,CATSGTLQDTQYF,TGTGCCACCTCCGGGACGCTGCAAGATACGCAGTATTTT
NA,TRBV28,NA,TRBJ1-6,CASSDRGGDGHSPLHF,TGTGCCAGCAGTGATCGAGGGGGGGATGGTCATTCACCCCTCCACTTT
NA,TRBV28,NA,TRBJ2-5,CASSGRWKETQYF,TGTGCCAGCAGTGGACGGTGGAAAGAGACCCAGTACTTC
TRBD1,TRBV5-1,few,TRBJ1-2,CATRTGLGGYTF,TGCGCCACCCGGACAGGGTTAGGTGGCTACACCTTC
NA,TRBV5-4,NA,TRBJ2-1,CASSEGYNEQFF,TGTGCCAGCAGCGAGGGTTACAATGAGCAGTTCTTC